This TCR beta chain was documented in a study of T cell repertoires in cytomegalovirus infection. About the study: Carrying CMV and the relevant HLA type showed in public TCR beta signatures. Broader study findings: Carriage of CMV together with the relevant HLA was identifiable through cumulative public TCR beta family frequency.

V lost 5 bases to trimming and J lost 4 bases, with 13 bases between them. In germline, CDR1 is MGHRA, CDR2 YSYEKL. This CDR3 comprises 14 residues. Only a few counts were recorded for this clonotype. Its antigen is undetermined. TCRdb fed the reads into MiXCR, producing one record per CDR3 protein. The table shows approximately 500,000 distinct CDR3 sequences, with about 17% occurring only once. V is TRBV4-1 and J is TRBJ2-3; a possible D gene is TRBD2 (6 bases). Sequencing was performed on CD8+ T cells from PBMCs. This receptor was identified in a human donor in good health (CMV status not recorded). Some clones in this sample may be carry-over from other donors' samples. This chain's CDR3 is CASSEGASADTQYF. In DNA, the CDR3 is TGCGCCAGCAGCGAAGGGGCTAGCGCAGATACGCAGTATTTT.